This T cell receptor (beta chain) was sequenced for a study of T cell responses to AZD1222 COVID-19 vaccine. On the study more broadly: Combined were second doses at about 4 or about 12 weeks.

Study-wide findings and caveats: Reports say nearly half of spike-specific TCRs go after unmutated variant regions.

The trim removed 1 base at V and 4 bases at J, leaving 7 bases unmatched. Germline CDR1 is SGHAT and CDR2 is FQNNGV. The CDR3 loop spans 15 amino acids. This clone was seen just once. Its specificity is not known. This table comes from immunoSEQ multiplex PCR, and its TCRdb copy is limited to in-frame clones, with some not included. Altogether 70,000 to 90,000 clones are present, approximately 85% being singletons, with the ten largest covering 8.5% to 10%. The sequences come from peripheral blood, collected on day 0 of AZD1222 vaccination. This sequence originates from an adult in good health. The rearrangement links TRBV11-2 to TRBJ2-7, with 7 bases that match TRBD2. CDR3 nucleotides: TGTGCCAGCAGCTTAGTCCGCGGGAGTATGTACGAGCAGTACTTC. Its translation is CASSLVRGSMYEQYF.